The next 6 T cell receptor beta chains were all read from a single sample in a study of cytomegalovirus exposure and HLA in healthy donors. PCR used 60 Vbeta primers and 13 Jbeta primers. Method: immunoSEQ multiplex PCR; TCRdb's copy keeps in-frame clones and lacks some. In the table there are around 130,000 clones, approximately 84% of which are singletons. The sample comprised PBMCs. The receptor set was obtained from a boy between 2 and 15 years old in good health and CMV-seronegative.

J is TRBJ1-1 and V is TRBV7-3; D unclear. Germline lookup yields CDR1 SGHTA and CDR2 FQGTGA. The CDR3 length is 13 residues. Trimming pared 4 bases from V and 0 bases from J, leaving 6 bases between. Written as DNA, the CDR3 is TGTGCCAGCAGCTCGGAGATGAACACTGAAGCTTTCTTT. Its protein product is CASSSEMNTEAFF.

The rearrangement uses TRBV7-2 and TRBJ2-5; possibly TRBD2 for D (7 bases). This CDR3 region has 17 residues. V lost 5 bases, J lost 1 base, and 20 bases lay in between. Germline V gene data show CDR1 as SGHTA and CDR2 as FQGNSA. DNA for the CDR3: TGTGCCAGCAGCCCTGTAGGGGGGGGATTACCCCAAGAGACCCAGTACTTC. This encodes CASSPVGGGLPQETQYF.

This clone was seen a few times. The chain combines TRBV15 with TRBJ1-2; 9 bases are shared with TRBD1. Germline V gene data show CDR1 as LNHNV and CDR2 as YYDKDF (reference sequence). Trimming removed 3 bases from V and 5 bases from J; junction bases left unmatched: 7. The CDR3 totals 15 residues. CDR3 protein: CATSRGDREIYGYTF. The CDR3 DNA is TGTGCCACCAGCAGGGGGGACAGGGAGATTTATGGCTACACCTTC.

The CDR3 sequence is CASSSGPGGYTF. The CDR3 region has the DNA TGTGCCAGCAGCTCCGGGCCAGGGGGCTACACCTTC. The V and J genes are TRBV7-9 and TRBJ1-2; possibly TRBD1 for D (5 bases). Germline V gene lookup returns CDR1 SEHNR and CDR2 FQNEAQ (reference sequence). Trimming left V 4 bases short and J 8 bases short, with 11 bases between. This CDR3 has 12 amino acids.

This clone came up a few times. This chain's CDR3 is CASGAGGAGEIGELFF. The CDR3 DNA reads TGTGCCAGCGGCGCCGGGGGGGCGGGGGAGATCGGGGAGCTGTTTTTT. V is TRBV4-2 and J is TRBJ2-2, with TRBD2 identical over 8 bases. This CDR3 spans 16 amino acids. Per the germline V gene, CDR1 is LGHNA and CDR2 is YNFKEQ. The V segment lost 8 bases and the J segment 7 bases; nucleotides outside the gene matches: 15.

V is TRBV6-1 and J is TRBJ1-1, with D possibly matching TRBD1 (5 bases). The length of the CDR3 is 14 residues. Trimming cost V 2 bases and J 7 bases, with 14 bases left between them. The germline gives CDR1 MNHNS, CDR2 SASEGT. CDR3 bases: TGTGCCAGCAGTGAATGGAGGGGTCAGGATGAAGCTTTCTTT. Amino acids: CASSEWRGQDEAFF.